These 20 T cell receptor beta chains were all obtained from the same sample, sequenced in a study of technical replicates of blood from a handful of donors. Libraries were prepared by immunoSEQ multiplex PCR; TCRdb keeps only in-frame clonotypes and omits some of them. The data contain about 18,000 clones, approximately 80% of them seen just once; the ten biggest clones take up roughly a tenth. The sequencing input was PBMCs. The receptor set was obtained from a human donor in good health. Some clones in this sample may be carry-over from other donors' samples.

This clone was seen only once. The chain recombines TRBV29-1 with TRBJ2-1; tentative D call: TRBD1 (6 bases). Germline CDR1 reads SQVTM; CDR2 reads ANQGSEA. V lost 6 bases and J lost 7, with 19 bases in between. The CDR3 sequence is 14 residues long. The CDR3 DNA sequence: TGCAGCGTATCCAGTTCGTGGGGGCGGAATGAGCAGTTCTTC. It is translated as CSVSSSWGRNEQFF.

The gene calls are TRBV30 and TRBJ2-7, with TRBD1 as a possible D gene (5 bases). With 0 bases removed from V and 3 bases from J, the gap between germline ends came to 12 bases. This CDR3 comprises 14 residues. The germline CDR1 and CDR2 sequences are GTSNPN and SVGIG (reference sequence). CDR3 amino acids: CAWSVLVGDYEQYF. The CDR3 nucleotides read TGTGCCTGGAGTGTATTAGTAGGGGACTACGAGCAGTACTTC.

The chain links TRBV2 to TRBJ2-1; D is uncertain. The germline gives CDR1 SNHLY, CDR2 FYNNEI. The CDR3 spans 16 residues. Trimming removed 3 bases at V and 7 bases at J, with 19 bases between. The CDR3 coding sequence is TGTGCCAGCAGTGACGACGACTGGAGCCTTAGGAATGAGCAGTTCTTC. Protein: CASSDDDWSLRNEQFF.

The chain has TRBV5-1 and TRBJ1-1; the D gene is possibly TRBD1 (6 bases). Germline CDR1 reads SGHRS; CDR2 reads YFSETQ. V dropped 4 bases and J dropped 3 bases, with 19 bases sitting between them. CDR3 size: 16 residues. The CDR3 loop is CASSPGGGLGYTEAFF. CDR3 coding DNA: TGCGCCAGCAGCCCCGGGGGGGGGCTAGGTTACACTGAAGCTTTCTTT.

The rearrangement joins TRBV18 to TRBJ2-1, with D possibly TRBD2 on 5 matching bases. V lost 3 bases to trimming and J lost 7 bases, with 13 bases between them. In germline, CDR1 is KGHSH, CDR2 LQKENI. This CDR3 has 14 residues. The CDR3 is CASSPAVGANEQFF. CDR3 in DNA: TGTGCCAGCTCACCCGCGGTGGGAGCGAATGAGCAGTTCTTC.

The CDR3 DNA follows: TGTGCCAGCAGATGGGGGCGGGGGACGATGGGGCCAAAAAACATTCAGTACTTC. It is translated as CASRWGRGTMGPKNIQYF. The chain joins TRBV28 to TRBJ2-4; the D gene is possibly TRBD2 (7 bases). Germline loops: CDR1 MDHEN, CDR2 SYDVKM. The CDR3 loop spans 18 amino acids. V lost 6 bases and J 4 bases, leaving 25 bases between the germline ends. The whole variable domain, remainder taken from reference TRBV28 and TRBJ2-4, is DVKVTQSSRYLVKRTGEKVFLECVQDMDHENMFWYRQDPGLGLRLIYFSYDVKMKEKGDIPEGYSVSREKKERFSLILESASTNQTSMYLCASRWGRGTMGPKNIQYFGAGTRLSVL.

The V gene is TRBV28, the J gene TRBJ2-7; 7 bases match TRBD2. Trimming at V came to 3 bases and at J to 5 bases, leaving 4 bases not matched to a gene. Looked up from germline, CDR1 is MDHEN and CDR2 is SYDVKM. The CDR3 covers 13 residues. The CDR3 reads CASSFGGSNEQYF. The CDR3 DNA sequence: TGTGCCAGCAGTTTCGGCGGGAGTAACGAGCAGTACTTC. The full variable domain, with the rest looked up from reference TRBV28 and TRBJ2-7, is DVKVTQSSRYLVKRTGEKVFLECVQDMDHENMFWYRQDPGLGLRLIYFSYDVKMKEKGDIPEGYSVSREKKERFSLILESASTNQTSMYLCASSFGGSNEQYFGPGTRLTVT.

The chain combines TRBV7-9 with TRBJ2-5, with 7 bases aligning to TRBD1. Germline V CDR1 and CDR2: SEHNR, FQNEAQ (reference sequence). This CDR3 spans 16 amino acids. The ends lost 3 bases at V and 3 bases at J; junction bases unmatched: 10. The CDR3 reads CASSLAWDSSKETQYF. The CDR3 nucleotides read TGTGCCAGCAGCTTGGCTTGGGACAGTTCAAAAGAGACCCAGTACTTC.

This clone is medium-sized (0.01 to 0.1%) within its sample. The DNA for the CDR3 is TGTGCCAGCAGTGAAATAGCGGAATACTACGAGCAGTACTTC. Amino acid sequence: CASSEIAEYYEQYF. This sequence joins TRBV2 and TRBJ2-7; tentative D call: TRBD2 (6 bases). Germline-derived CDR1 and CDR2 are SNHLY and FYNNEI. This CDR3 is built from 14 residues. V lost 2 bases and J lost 3, with 11 bases in between.

This chain links TRBV29-1 with TRBJ1-5; tentative D call: TRBD1 (6 bases). Germline V gene lookup returns CDR1 SQVTM and CDR2 ANQGSEA. V gave up 5 bases and J gave up 5 bases, with 13 bases separating them. This CDR3 contains 13 residues. The CDR3 spells CSVSGDMYQPQHF. DNA for the CDR3: TGCAGCGTTAGTGGGGACATGTATCAGCCCCAGCATTTT.

The chain links TRBV28 to TRBJ2-7, with 11 positions matching TRBD2. V was pared by 8 bases and J by 5 bases, with 11 bases of the junction left unmatched. Germline CDR1 MDHEN, CDR2 SYDVKM. This CDR3 is 15 amino acids long. CDR3 amino acids: CASGPSTSGIHEQYF. CDR3 nucleotide sequence: TGTGCCAGCGGACCTTCGACTAGCGGGATCCACGAGCAGTACTTC.

This clone was found a few times. V gene TRBV19 combines with J gene TRBJ1-5; a weak D match, TRBD1 (5 bases). Trimming stripped 6 bases from V and 4 bases from J, with 10 bases between. Germline CDR1 is LNHDA and CDR2 is SQIVND (reference sequence). This CDR3 spans 13 amino acids. CDR3 nucleotide sequence: TGTGCCAGTAGCCTACAGGAGAATCAGCCCCAGCATTTT. Protein sequence: CASSLQENQPQHF.

The chain links TRBV7-2 to TRBJ2-7, with D possibly matching TRBD2 (6 bases). From germline, CDR1 is SGHTA and CDR2 FQGNSA. This CDR3 contains 16 residues. V gave up 5 bases and J gave up 3 bases, with 20 bases separating them. Here the CDR3 DNA reads TGTGCCAGCAGCGCCTCCCTGGGACTTAGAATCTACGAGCAGTACTTC. It yields the protein CASSASLGLRIYEQYF.

This chain uses TRBV15 with TRBJ2-3; D is possibly TRBD2 (6 bases). This CDR3 has 15 residues. CDR1 and CDR2 from the germline V gene are LNHNV and YYDKDF (reference sequence). Trimming took 1 base from V and 4 from J, leaving 12 bases between them. CDR3 protein: CATSRVGLPSDTQYF. CDR3 DNA sequence: TGTGCCACCAGCAGAGTGGGACTGCCATCAGATACGCAGTATTTT.

J is TRBJ2-5 and V is TRBV27; a weak D match, TRBD1 (6 bases). Deletions cut 5 bases from V and 2 bases from J, with 15 bases between. Germline CDR1 reads MNHEY; CDR2 reads SMNVEV (reference sequence). The CDR3 runs 15 residues. Here the CDR3 DNA reads TGTGCCAGCAGTGGTTCGGACAGCAAACAAGAGACCCAGTACTTC. Amino acids: CASSGSDSKQETQYF.

The rearrangement links TRBV6-5 to TRBJ2-7, with TRBD1 as a possible D gene (6 bases). Germline V CDR1 and CDR2: MNHEY, SVGAGI. The ends were cut back, 2 bases at V and 0 bases at J, with 11 bases in the middle. The CDR3 loop spans 15 amino acids. The CDR3 sequence is CASSYDGQSSYEQYF. CDR3 nucleotide sequence: TGTGCCAGCAGTTACGACGGACAGTCCTCCTACGAGCAGTACTTC.

The chain links TRBV10-2 to TRBJ1-1; TRBD1 is a possible D gene (6 bases). The V end lost 3 bases, the J end lost 6 bases, and 8 bases lay between the germline ends. The germline V gene has CDR1 WSHSY and CDR2 SAAADI. The CDR3 is 12 amino acids. The DNA of the CDR3 is TGCGCCAGCAGTGATAGGGGGTCTGAAGCTTTCTTT. Residues: CASSDRGSEAFF.

The V and J genes are TRBV9 and TRBJ2-1, with TRBD1 as a possible D gene (6 bases). There are 16 residues in the CDR3. The V end was cut by 0 bases, the J end by 1 base, with 11 bases between. The V gene's germline CDR1 is SGDLS and CDR2 YYNGEE. The CDR3 nucleotides read TGTGCCAGCAGCGTAGGGGGGCTGAAATCCTACAATGAGCAGTTCTTC. Protein: CASSVGGLKSYNEQFF.

The chain is built from TRBV28 and TRBJ2-7, with D maybe TRBD2 (5 bases). With 2 bases removed from V and 12 bases from J, the gap between germline ends came to 17 bases. Per the germline V gene, CDR1 is MDHEN and CDR2 is SYDVKM. CDR3 size: 13 residues. CDR3 coding DNA: TGTGCCAGCAGTTTAGGCCAGAGGGAGTACGGGTACTTC. Its protein product is CASSLGQREYGYF. The whole variable domain, remainder taken from reference TRBV28 and TRBJ2-7, is DVKVTQSSRYLVKRTGEKVFLECVQDMDHENMFWYRQDPGLGLRLIYFSYDVKMKEKGDIPEGYSVSREKKERFSLILESASTNQTSMYLCASSLGQREYGYFGPGTRLTVT.

V gene TRBV11-2 combines with J gene TRBJ2-5; D is perhaps TRBD2 (5 bases). The CDR3 extends over 17 amino acids. Trimming pared 1 base from V and 5 bases from J, leaving 20 bases between. CDR1 is SGHAT and CDR2 is FQNNGV in the germline V gene. The DNA for the CDR3 is TGTGCCAGCAGCTTAGGAGTACGTGGGAGTGGTAGTGAGACCCAGTACTTC. Translated, it gives CASSLGVRGSGSETQYF.